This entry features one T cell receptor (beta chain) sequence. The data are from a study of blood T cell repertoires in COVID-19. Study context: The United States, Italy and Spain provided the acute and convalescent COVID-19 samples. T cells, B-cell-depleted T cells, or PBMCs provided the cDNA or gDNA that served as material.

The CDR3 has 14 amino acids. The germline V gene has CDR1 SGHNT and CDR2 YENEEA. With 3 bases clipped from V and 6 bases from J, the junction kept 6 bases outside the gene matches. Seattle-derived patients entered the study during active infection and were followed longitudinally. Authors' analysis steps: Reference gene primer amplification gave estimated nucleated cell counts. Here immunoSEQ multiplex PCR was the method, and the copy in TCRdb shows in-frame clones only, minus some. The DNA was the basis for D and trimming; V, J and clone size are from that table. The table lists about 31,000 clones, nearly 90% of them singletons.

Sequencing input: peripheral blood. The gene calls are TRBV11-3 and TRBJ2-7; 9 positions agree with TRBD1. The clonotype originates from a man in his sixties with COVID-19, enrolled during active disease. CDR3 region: CASSFSRGQGEQYF. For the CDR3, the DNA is TGTGCCAGCAGCTTTTCCAGGGGACAGGGCGAGCAGTACTTC.